Presented here are 32 T cell receptor beta chains from one specimen sequenced in a study of shared clonotypes between healthy human individuals (TCRdb year 2020). Libraries were made using the immunoSEQ multiplex PCR assay. The source is immuneACCESS, and TCRdb retained only in-frame sequences with V and J called. Part of the clones is not carried over; for the studies checked, unresolved V genes explain less than half of this, and the remainder is unexplained. Across this sample there are 2 million to 3 million clones, with 93% seen only once. The ten largest account for about 0.38% of the sample. Sequences were obtained from naive CD4+ T cells from PBMCs. Sample cell subset or site, as interpreted from the label and publication: CD45RA+ positively selected. All receptors derive from a man aged 18 to 30 in good health. Some clones in this sample may be carry-over from other donors' samples.

This clone appeared a few times. This sample includes further DNA sequences coding for the same CDR3. This chain links TRBV5-4 with TRBJ2-2; D remains unclear. This CDR3 spans 14 amino acids. V lost 0 bases and J lost 1, with 4 bases in between. The germline gives CDR1 SGHNT, CDR2 YYREEE (reference sequence). The CDR3 DNA follows: TGTGCCAGCAGCTTGGGACAGAACACCGGGGAGCTGTTTTTT. This sequence encodes CASSLGQNTGELFF.

The CDR3 bases are TGTGCCAGCAGCGTCCGAGGGTTAGACGGGGAGCTGTTTTTT. Residues: CASSVRGLDGELFF. This chain connects TRBV2 to TRBJ2-2; D possibly corresponds to TRBD2 (5 bases). This CDR3 region has 14 residues. Trimming stripped 6 bases from V and 7 bases from J, with 15 bases between. Germline V gives CDR1 SNHLY, CDR2 FYNNEI.

The chain carries TRBV19 and TRBJ1-4, with D tentatively TRBD1 (6 bases). V lost 6 bases and J 7 bases, leaving 18 bases between the germline ends. CDR1 LNHDA and CDR2 SQIVND come from the germline V gene (reference sequence). The CDR3 consists of 15 residues. The CDR3 DNA sequence: TGTGCCAGTAGCCGCGAGGGGGGCTATGGTGAAAAACTGTTTTTT. It codes for CASSREGGYGEKLFF.

As concerns this clone: One junction end does not reproduce the germline sequence, and a read error may be involved. The gene calls are TRBV30 and TRBJ2-1; D is ambiguous. There are 11 residues in the CDR3. The germline gives CDR1 GTSNPN, CDR2 SVGIG (reference sequence). In DNA, the CDR3 is TGTGCCTGGAGTGTCTACGATGAGCAGTTCTTC. Protein sequence: CAWSVYDEQFF.

The sample holds one count of this clone. This chain links TRBV20-1 with TRBJ2-5; D remains ambiguous. The last part of the DNA fits TRBJ2-7 better; the J call may be wrong. CDR3 size: 11 residues. The germline V gene has CDR1 DFQATT and CDR2 SNEGSKA (reference sequence). Here the CDR3 DNA reads TGCAGTGCCGATAGCTCCTACGAGCAGTACTTC. Its translation: CSADSSYEQYF.

This chain connects TRBV28 to TRBJ2-2; D is ambiguous. The CDR3 extends over 16 amino acids. Germline values: CDR1 MDHEN, CDR2 SYDVKM. V was clipped by 6 bases and J by 0 bases, with 14 bases between them. The CDR3 region has the DNA TGTGCCAGCAGCTCGCTGGTGGCAGCGAACACCGGGGAGCTGTTTTTT. This gives the protein CASSSLVAANTGELFF. Using reference TRBV28 and TRBJ2-2 for the parts outside the CDR3, the full variable domain is DVKVTQSSRYLVKRTGEKVFLECVQDMDHENMFWYRQDPGLGLRLIYFSYDVKMKEKGDIPEGYSVSREKKERFSLILESASTNQTSMYLCASSSLVAANTGELFFGEGSRLTVL.

The rearrangement links TRBV28 to TRBJ1-3; possible D gene TRBD1, 5 bases. The CDR3 loop spans 14 amino acids. Per germline, CDR1 MDHEN and CDR2 SYDVKM. Trimming removed 8 bases from V and 0 bases from J, with 11 bases in between. The CDR3 sequence is CASSSGYSGNTIYF. The CDR3 region has the DNA TGTGCCAGCTCTTCAGGGTACTCTGGAAACACCATATATTTT.

The genes are TRBV6-5 and TRBJ1-4; 7 nucleotides agree with TRBD1. Germline CDR1 MNHEY, CDR2 SVGAGI. Germline trimming cut 5 bases from V and 5 bases from J; bases unmatched to any gene: 8. The CDR3 runs 15 residues. The DNA of the CDR3 is TGTGCCAGCAGTACGAAGGGGGCGCGGAATGAAAAACTGTTTTTT. Its protein is CASSTKGARNEKLFF.

Concerning this clone: At the DNA level, this CDR3 is encoded by other sequences in the same sample as well. The V call is TRBV6-5, the J call TRBJ1-3; D ambiguous. Germline CDR1 MNHEY, CDR2 SVGAGI. The CDR3 has 15 residues. The germline V and J ends were trimmed by 5 bases and 0 bases, with 11 bases remaining between them. CDR3 in DNA: TGTGCCAGCAGTCGCGGACTGAGCTCTGGAAACACCATATATTTT. Translating gives CASSRGLSSGNTIYF.

Of note for this clone: It may be a read error: a sequence one base away is much more abundant. Distinct nucleotide sequences in the sample also encode this CDR3. This sequence joins TRBV28 and TRBJ2-5; no clear D gene. The CDR3 is 11 residues long. In germline, CDR1 is MDHEN, CDR2 SYDVKM. Trimming cost V 6 bases and J 1 base, with 3 bases left between them. CDR3 nucleotide sequence: TGTGCCAGCAGCTCCCAAGAGACCCAGTACTTC. Translation: CASSSQETQYF.

The chain employs TRBV6-5 and TRBJ1-2; 8 nucleotides align to TRBD1. CDR3 length: 15 amino acids. With V trimmed by 0 bases and J by 4 bases, 4 bases remained unmatched. From germline, CDR1 is MNHEY and CDR2 SVGAGI. The DNA of the CDR3 is TGTGCCAGCAGTTACTCGACAGGGGAGGTCTATGGCTACACCTTC. Translation: CASSYSTGEVYGYTF.

This clone came up a few times. This CDR3 is also generated by other DNA sequences in the sample. The rearrangement links TRBV9 to TRBJ2-1; maybe TRBD1 (6 bases). Germline loops: CDR1 SGDLS, CDR2 YYNGEE. This CDR3 contains 15 residues. The V end lost 0 bases, the J end lost 4 bases, and 11 bases lay between the germline ends. CDR3 sequence (DNA): TGTGCCAGCAGCGTAGAACAGGGACCATACAATGAGCAGTTCTTC. As protein: CASSVEQGPYNEQFF.

The chain uses TRBV19 and TRBJ2-1; no clear D gene. Germline V gene data show CDR1 as LNHDA and CDR2 as SQIVND (reference sequence). The CDR3 is 14 amino acids. Trimming stripped 4 bases from V and 2 bases from J, with 9 bases between. This chain's CDR3 is CASSTGVAYNEQFF. The CDR3 nucleotides read TGTGCCAGTAGTACCGGAGTCGCCTACAATGAGCAGTTCTTC.

J is TRBJ2-1 and V is TRBV7-3, with D tentatively TRBD2 (6 bases). The CDR3 length is 13 residues. Trimming removed 3 bases from V and 6 bases from J, with 9 bases in between. Germline values: CDR1 SGHTA, CDR2 FQGTGA. DNA for the CDR3: TGTGCCAGCAGCTTTCAGGGAGGCAATGAGCAGTTCTTC. Translated: CASSFQGGNEQFF.

The chain has TRBV28 and TRBJ2-1; a possible D gene is TRBD1 (6 bases). The CDR3 extends over 13 amino acids. The germline V and J ends were trimmed by 10 bases and 9 bases, with 19 bases remaining between them. CDR1 is MDHEN and CDR2 is SYDVKM in the germline V gene. The CDR3 region has the DNA TGTGCCATCCGAGGGGGTTTGGGCAGTGAGCAGTTCTTC. This encodes CAIRGGLGSEQFF.

The chain carries TRBV5-4 and TRBJ2-7; D uncertain. Trimming took 1 base from V and 0 from J, leaving 2 bases between them. Looked up from germline, CDR1 is SGHNT and CDR2 is YYREEE (reference sequence). The CDR3 has 12 residues. The CDR3 sequence is CASSLTSYEQYF. As DNA, the CDR3 is TGTGCCAGCAGCTTGACCTCCTACGAGCAGTACTTC.

The V and J genes are TRBV7-9 and TRBJ2-2, with D unclear. The CDR3 totals 16 residues. CDR1 is SEHNR, CDR2 FQNEAQ, per germline (reference sequence). Trimming pared 4 bases from V and 1 base from J, leaving 13 bases between. CDR3 bases: TGTGCCAGCAGCTCGCTTACTACCGTGAACACCGGGGAGCTGTTTTTT. Amino acids: CASSSLTTVNTGELFF.

The chain links TRBV5-1 to TRBJ2-7; D possibly matches TRBD1 or TRBD2 (6 bases each). This CDR3 has 12 amino acids. V lost 5 bases and J lost 6, with 12 bases in between. In germline, CDR1 is SGHRS, CDR2 YFSETQ. The CDR3 sequence is CASSKGGGEQYF. The CDR3, as DNA: TGCGCCAGCAGTAAGGGGGGCGGCGAGCAGTACTTC.

V gene TRBV5-1 combines with J gene TRBJ2-7, with 10 nucleotides matching TRBD2. The CDR3 is 16 amino acids. Germline trimming cut 3 bases from V and 5 bases from J; bases unmatched to any gene: 11. The germline V gene encodes CDR1 SGHRS and CDR2 YFSETQ. The CDR3 protein is CASSSLAGVSTHEQYF. The DNA of the CDR3 is TGCGCCAGCAGCTCCCTAGCGGGAGTAAGCACCCACGAGCAGTACTTC.

V gene TRBV4-1 combines with J gene TRBJ1-2; a weak D match, TRBD1 (6 bases). V gave up 0 bases and J gave up 5 bases, with 13 bases separating them. Germline assignment: CDR1 MGHRA and CDR2 YSYEKL. The CDR3 runs to 15 residues. The CDR3, as DNA: TGCGCCAGCAGCCAAGATCAGGGGATTTGGTATGGCTACACCTTC. Its protein is CASSQDQGIWYGYTF.

V usage is TRBV7-9 and J usage is TRBJ2-1, with 7 bases identical to TRBD2. Germline V lookup: CDR1 SEHNR, CDR2 FQNEAQ (reference sequence). The CDR3 has 14 residues. V shed 0 bases, J shed 9 bases, and the junction held 5 bases outside the gene matches. DNA of the CDR3: TGTGCCAGCAGCTTAGCGGGAGGGCGCGGTGAGCAGTTCTTC. Protein: CASSLAGGRGEQFF. The complete variable domain, with remaining parts taken from reference TRBV7-9 and TRBJ2-1, reads DTGVSQNPRHKITKRGQNVTFRCDPISEHNRLYWYRQTLGQGPEFLTYFQNEAQLEKSRLLSDRFSAERPKGSFSTLEIQRTEQGDSAMYLCASSLAGGRGEQFFGPGTRLTVL.

The rearrangement uses TRBV15 and TRBJ2-7; possibly TRBD1 or TRBD2 for D (5 bases each). The germline V gene has CDR1 LNHNV and CDR2 YYDKDF (reference sequence). Between the trimmed V and J ends, which lost 0 bases and 10 bases, there was a span of 16 bases. There are 14 residues in the CDR3. CDR3 nucleotide sequence: TGTGCCACCAGCAGAGATCGGGGACCATCACGTCAGTACTTC. This translates into CATSRDRGPSRQYF.

The V call is TRBV19, the J call TRBJ2-7; D is possibly TRBD1 or TRBD2 (5 bases each). This CDR3 region has 16 residues. V was trimmed by 6 bases and J by 1 base, leaving 19 bases between them. Germline CDR1 reads LNHDA; CDR2 reads SQIVND (reference sequence). CDR3 DNA sequence: TGTGCCAGTAGCCCCCAGGGTCGGGACGGTTCCTACGAGCAGTACTTC. This encodes CASSPQGRDGSYEQYF.

The rearrangement links TRBV5-1 to TRBJ2-4; D may be TRBD1 (5 bases). The germline gives CDR1 SGHRS, CDR2 YFSETQ. This CDR3 contains 14 residues. V gave up 4 bases and J gave up 7 bases, with 15 bases separating them. CDR3 loop: CASSAGNLGNIQYF. The CDR3, as DNA: TGCGCCAGCAGCGCAGGGAATCTGGGGAACATTCAGTACTTC.

The chain has TRBV19 and TRBJ2-2; D gene unclear. V lost 6 bases and J lost 2, with 10 bases in between. Looked up from germline, CDR1 is LNHDA and CDR2 is SQIVND (reference sequence). CDR3 length: 14 amino acids. CDR3 loop: CASSPFDNTGELFF. CDR3 nucleotides: TGTGCCAGTAGCCCCTTTGATAACACCGGGGAGCTGTTTTTT.

This clone appeared a single time. The chain links TRBV28 to TRBJ2-1; 7 bases match TRBD2. Trimming at V came to 6 bases and at J to 6 bases, leaving 8 bases not matched to a gene. CDR1 is MDHEN and CDR2 is SYDVKM in the germline V gene. This CDR3 is built from 14 residues. The DNA for the CDR3 is TGTGCCAGCAGCGCGGGAGACGTTCGCAATGAGCAGTTCTTC. It specifies CASSAGDVRNEQFF.

This clone was detected only once. The chain recombines TRBV5-1 with TRBJ2-5; 7 nucleotides align to TRBD1. Matching the DNA end better, TRBJ2-7 makes the J call doubtful. The CDR3 runs to 14 residues. Germline CDR1 SGHRS, CDR2 YFSETQ. The CDR3 loop is CASSLEDRTYEQYF. CDR3 in DNA: TGCGCCAGCAGCTTGGAGGACAGGACCTACGAGCAGTACTTC.

The chain links TRBV2 to TRBJ1-1, with 7 nucleotides matching TRBD1. The germline V gene has CDR1 SNHLY and CDR2 FYNNEI. The CDR3 is made up of 14 amino acids. The J segment lost 5 bases and the V segment lost 6 bases, leaving 9 bases of the junction unmatched. For the CDR3, the DNA is TGTGCCAGCAGCGATCCAGGGGGAGGAACTGAAGCTTTCTTT. Amino acids: CASSDPGGGTEAFF.

The rearrangement uses TRBV18 and TRBJ1-1; D gene unclear. This CDR3 is built from 16 residues. With 3 bases removed from V and 8 bases from J, the gap between germline ends came to 22 bases. Germline lookup yields CDR1 KGHSH and CDR2 LQKENI. The CDR3: CASSPASSMVSIEAFF. In nucleotides, the CDR3 is TGTGCCAGCTCACCCGCGAGCTCTATGGTTAGCATAGAAGCTTTCTTT.

The chain combines TRBV6-5 with TRBJ1-5; D is perhaps TRBD1 (5 bases). Germline CDR1 MNHEY, CDR2 SVGAGI. Trimming took 6 bases from V and 5 from J, leaving 8 bases between them. This CDR3 is 12 amino acids long. The CDR3 reads CASRLQDQPQHF. CDR3 coding DNA: TGTGCCAGCAGGCTACAGGATCAGCCCCAGCATTTT.

Turning to this clone: This sample includes further DNA sequences coding for the same CDR3. The rearrangement uses TRBV9 and TRBJ2-3, with D perhaps TRBD1 or TRBD2 (5 bases each). CDR3 length: 14 residues. The germline gives CDR1 SGDLS, CDR2 YYNGEE. Between the trimmed V and J ends, which lost 0 bases and 5 bases, there was a span of 10 bases. The CDR3 coding sequence is TGTGCCAGCAGCGTAGGGTCTGGGGGAGATACGCAGTATTTT. As protein: CASSVGSGGDTQYF.

The rearrangement uses TRBV28 and TRBJ2-1; 10 bases line up with TRBD2. Germline CDR1 MDHEN, CDR2 SYDVKM. V gave up 6 bases and J gave up 7 bases; unmatched junction bases: 9. The CDR3 sequence is 15 residues long. The CDR3 coding sequence is TGTGCCAGCAGCAAAGGACTAGCGGTAGGTAATGAGCAGTTCTTC. Protein sequence: CASSKGLAVGNEQFF. Drawing the rest from reference TRBV28 and TRBJ2-1, the complete variable domain is DVKVTQSSRYLVKRTGEKVFLECVQDMDHENMFWYRQDPGLGLRLIYFSYDVKMKEKGDIPEGYSVSREKKERFSLILESASTNQTSMYLCASSKGLAVGNEQFFGPGTRLTVL.